Listed below are T cell receptor beta chains from one sample, sequenced in a study of identical twins. MiXCR, run by TCRdb on the 5' RACE reads, gives a single entry per CDR3 protein. The sample shows 690,000 or so distinct CDR3 sequences, under 9% of them seen only once. These data were likewise used in another study, on yellow fever vaccine responses in identical twins.

The sample consisted of PBMCs. The receptors originated from a woman between 18 and 29 years old in good health. CDR3s include the opening cysteine and the closing phenylalanine or tryptophan. A D gene is named only where the DNA matches it firmly. Expanded clones get a size class; other rows say once, few or many, or leave the size out.

CDR3 length: 17; clone size: -; J gene: TRBJ2-1; V gene: TRBV7-6; D gene: TRBD2; CDR3 DNA: TGTGCCAGCAGCGCACAAGGAGGACTAGCGGGTAGCAATGAGCAGTTCTTC; CDR3 protein: CASSAQGGLAGSNEQFF
CDR3 length: 11; clone size: -; J gene: TRBJ2-3; V gene: TRBV29-1; D gene: -; CDR3 DNA: TGCAGCGTACTGAGCGCAGATACGCAGTATTTT; CDR3 protein: CSVLSADTQYF
CDR3 length: 12; clone size: many; J gene: TRBJ2-7; V gene: TRBV6-5; D gene: -; CDR3 DNA: TGTGCCAGCGGATCGGGCGTCTACGAGCAGTACTTC; CDR3 protein: CASGSGVYEQYF
CDR3 length: 13; clone size: many; J gene: TRBJ2-7; V gene: TRBV28; D gene: -; CDR3 DNA: TGTGCCAGCAGTTTACAGAGGGACTACGAGCAGTACTTC; CDR3 protein: CASSLQRDYEQYF
CDR3 length: 11; clone size: few; J gene: TRBJ2-5; V gene: TRBV20-1; D gene: -; CDR3 DNA: TGCAGTGCCCGGCCGGTCGAGACCCAGTACTTC; CDR3 protein: CSARPVETQYF
CDR3 length: 14; clone size: -; J gene: TRBJ1-4; V gene: TRBV12-3/TRBV12-4; D gene: -; CDR3 DNA: TGTGCCAGCAGTTTAGCAGGCGGGGAAGAAAAACTGTTTTTT; CDR3 protein: CASSLAGGEEKLFF
CDR3 length: 13; clone size: few; J gene: TRBJ2-7; V gene: TRBV29-1; D gene: -; CDR3 DNA: TGCAGCGTTGTCGCTGATCTATCCTACGAGCAGTACTTC; CDR3 protein: CSVVADLSYEQYF
CDR3 length: 15; clone size: few; J gene: TRBJ1-1; V gene: TRBV9; D gene: TRBD1; CDR3 DNA: TGTGCCAGCACGAAGACAGGGAGTGAGGGGACTGAAGCTTTCTTT; CDR3 protein: CASTKTGSEGTEAFF
CDR3 length: 15; clone size: few; J gene: TRBJ2-3; V gene: TRBV27; D gene: -; CDR3 DNA: TGTGCCAGCAGTTTCGAGCGGCCCAGCACAGATACGCAGTATTTT; CDR3 protein: CASSFERPSTDTQYF
CDR3 length: 15; clone size: many; J gene: TRBJ1-4; V gene: TRBV12-3/TRBV12-4; D gene: TRBD1; CDR3 DNA: TGTGCCAGCAGGGCCCAGGGGGTGGCTAATGAAAAACTGTTTTTT; CDR3 protein: CASRAQGVANEKLFF
CDR3 length: 12; clone size: many; J gene: TRBJ2-5; V gene: TRBV25-1; D gene: -; CDR3 DNA: TGTGCCAGCAGTGCGTACCAAGAGACCCAGTACTTC; CDR3 protein: CASSAYQETQYF
CDR3 length: 11; clone size: many; J gene: TRBJ2-7; V gene: TRBV29-1; D gene: -; CDR3 DNA: TGCAGCGTTAGGACAGACTACGAGCAGTACTTC; CDR3 protein: CSVRTDYEQYF
CDR3 length: 14; clone size: -; J gene: TRBJ1-6; V gene: TRBV27; D gene: -; CDR3 DNA: TGTGCCAGCAGCGACAGCTGGGATAATTCACCCCTCCACTTT; CDR3 protein: CASSDSWDNSPLHF
CDR3 length: 15; clone size: many; J gene: TRBJ2-4; V gene: TRBV7-9; D gene: -; CDR3 DNA: TGTGCCAGCAGCCAGGCGGAGGTTGCCAAAAACATTCAGTACTTC; CDR3 protein: CASSQAEVAKNIQYF
CDR3 length: 16; clone size: many; J gene: TRBJ2-5; V gene: TRBV7-9; D gene: -; CDR3 DNA: TGTGCCAGCAGCCCCCCCGGAGGGGGGGTACAAGAGACCCAGTACTTC; CDR3 protein: CASSPPGGGVQETQYF
CDR3 length: 17; clone size: few; J gene: TRBJ2-2; V gene: TRBV11-2; D gene: TRBD1; CDR3 DNA: TGTGCCAGCAGCTTAGTCAATACAGGGGGCAAGTCCGGGGAGCTGTTTTTT; CDR3 protein: CASSLVNTGGKSGELFF
CDR3 length: 14; clone size: many; J gene: TRBJ2-1; V gene: TRBV6-1; D gene: -; CDR3 DNA: TGTGCCAGCTGTCGGGAAGGGGGGAAGAATGAGCAGTTCTTC; CDR3 protein: CASCREGGKNEQFF
CDR3 length: 10; clone size: few; J gene: TRBJ2-7; V gene: TRBV29-1; D gene: -; CDR3 DNA: TGCAGCGTCGGAATTGACGAGCAGTACTTC; CDR3 protein: CSVGIDEQYF
CDR3 length: 18; clone size: many; J gene: TRBJ2-2; V gene: TRBV6-2/TRBV6-3; D gene: -; CDR3 DNA: TGTGCCAGCAGTTACGATGGGTTTGGGACGGCGAACACCGGGGAGCTGTTTTTT; CDR3 protein: CASSYDGFGTANTGELFF
CDR3 length: 18; clone size: -; J gene: TRBJ2-5; V gene: TRBV19; D gene: TRBD2; CDR3 DNA: TGTGCCAGTAGTATCCTGCCGCAGACTAGCGGGAGGAAAGAGACCCAGTACTTC; CDR3 protein: CASSILPQTSGRKETQYF
CDR3 length: 12; clone size: many; J gene: TRBJ2-5; V gene: TRBV29-1; D gene: TRBD1; CDR3 DNA: TGCAGCGGGTCTGGACAGGGAGAGACCCAGTACTTC; CDR3 protein: CSGSGQGETQYF
CDR3 length: 15; clone size: -; J gene: TRBJ2-1; V gene: TRBV6-4; D gene: TRBD2; CDR3 DNA: TGTGCCAGCAGTGACTGGGGGGGTCCGTACAATGAGCAGTTCTTC; CDR3 protein: CASSDWGGPYNEQFF
CDR3 length: 12; clone size: -; J gene: TRBJ1-2; V gene: TRBV2; D gene: -; CDR3 DNA: TGTGCCAGCATTTCTAGTGGCTATGGCTACACCTTC; CDR3 protein: CASISSGYGYTF
CDR3 length: 17; clone size: few; J gene: TRBJ1-5; V gene: TRBV6-2/TRBV6-3; D gene: -; CDR3 DNA: TGTGCCAGCAGTTACTCATGGGGTGGAGGGAGCAATCAGCCCCAGCATTTT; CDR3 protein: CASSYSWGGGSNQPQHF
CDR3 length: 16; clone size: -; J gene: TRBJ2-7; V gene: TRBV4-2; D gene: TRBD2; CDR3 DNA: TGTGCCAGCAGCCAAGCAGGGACTAGCGGGAAAGTCGAGCAGTACTTC; CDR3 protein: CASSQAGTSGKVEQYF
CDR3 length: 15; clone size: many; J gene: TRBJ2-3; V gene: TRBV10-3; D gene: -; CDR3 DNA: TGTGCCATCAGGGACAGCCTAACTAGCACAGATACGCAGTATTTT; CDR3 protein: CAIRDSLTSTDTQYF
CDR3 length: 18; clone size: -; J gene: TRBJ1-5; V gene: TRBV12-3/TRBV12-4; D gene: TRBD1; CDR3 DNA: TGTGCCAGCAGTTTCTGGGGGACAGGGCCCCCGGGAAGTCAGCCCCAGCATTTT; CDR3 protein: CASSFWGTGPPGSQPQHF
CDR3 length: 15; clone size: -; J gene: TRBJ2-3; V gene: TRBV27; D gene: -; CDR3 DNA: TGTGCCAGCAGTTTGACCCCTCGAGGCACAGATACGCAGTATTTT; CDR3 protein: CASSLTPRGTDTQYF
CDR3 length: 14; clone size: few; J gene: TRBJ2-1; V gene: TRBV7-2; D gene: TRBD1; CDR3 DNA: TGTGCCAGCAGCTCCTGGACAGGGAGTAAACCTAAGTTCTTC; CDR3 protein: CASSSWTGSKPKFF
CDR3 length: 17; clone size: -; J gene: TRBJ2-3; V gene: TRBV4-1; D gene: -; CDR3 DNA: TGCGCCAGCAGCCACCCGAGTTGGCAGGGAACCACAGATACGCAGTATTTT; CDR3 protein: CASSHPSWQGTTDTQYF
CDR3 length: 16; clone size: many; J gene: TRBJ2-2; V gene: TRBV9; D gene: TRBD2; CDR3 DNA: TGTGCCAGCAGCGTAGGAGCGGGGTTGATTGCCGGGGAGCTGTTTTTT; CDR3 protein: CASSVGAGLIAGELFF
CDR3 length: 13; clone size: -; J gene: TRBJ2-7; V gene: TRBV4-1; D gene: TRBD2; CDR3 DNA: TGCGCCAGCAGCCCAGCGGGAGGCGGCGAGCAGTACTTC; CDR3 protein: CASSPAGGGEQYF
CDR3 length: 8; clone size: few; J gene: TRBJ2-7; V gene: TRBV7-9; D gene: -; CDR3 DNA: TGTGCCAGCACCCAGACTTACTTC; CDR3 protein: CASTQTYF
CDR3 length: 14; clone size: -; J gene: TRBJ1-1; V gene: TRBV5-5; D gene: -; CDR3 DNA: TGTGCCAGGACGGGGGAGCAGCGTGTTCAAAAAGCTTTCTTT; CDR3 protein: CARTGEQRVQKAFF
CDR3 length: 13; clone size: few; J gene: TRBJ2-7; V gene: TRBV29-1; D gene: -; CDR3 DNA: TGCAGCGTTCTGGGGGGCTCACTCTACGAGCAGTACTTC; CDR3 protein: CSVLGGSLYEQYF
CDR3 length: 14; clone size: few; J gene: TRBJ1-5; V gene: TRBV5-1; D gene: -; CDR3 DNA: TGCGCCAGCAGCCCCGTCGGGGGCAATCAGCCCCAGCATTTT; CDR3 protein: CASSPVGGNQPQHF
CDR3 length: 13; clone size: many; J gene: TRBJ2-3; V gene: TRBV6-6; D gene: TRBD2; CDR3 DNA: TGTGCTAGTGGCACTAGCGGCACAGATACGCAGTATTTT; CDR3 protein: CASGTSGTDTQYF
CDR3 length: 14; clone size: -; J gene: TRBJ2-7; V gene: TRBV4-1; D gene: -; CDR3 DNA: TGCGCCAGCAGCAGCACAGGGGGGGCCGCCGAGCAGTACTTC; CDR3 protein: CASSSTGGAAEQYF
CDR3 length: 14; clone size: -; J gene: TRBJ2-5; V gene: TRBV30; D gene: -; CDR3 DNA: TGTGCCTGGGGACTCCAGGGTGGCCAAGAGACCCAGTACTTC; CDR3 protein: CAWGLQGGQETQYF
CDR3 length: 15; clone size: few; J gene: TRBJ2-3; V gene: TRBV29-1; D gene: TRBD2; CDR3 DNA: TGCAGTACTAGCGGGGGAGGGCCTAGCACAGATACGCAGTATTTT; CDR3 protein: CSTSGGGPSTDTQYF
CDR3 length: 16; clone size: many; J gene: TRBJ2-1; V gene: TRBV5-1; D gene: -; CDR3 DNA: TGCGCCAGCAGCTTTTCTCAGTCCAGGTCCTACAATGAGCAGTTCTTC; CDR3 protein: CASSFSQSRSYNEQFF
CDR3 length: 17; clone size: many; J gene: TRBJ1-3; V gene: TRBV3-1; D gene: -; CDR3 DNA: TGTGCCAGCAGCCAGGGATTACGGACACTCTCTGGAAACACCATATATTTT; CDR3 protein: CASSQGLRTLSGNTIYF